The present T cell receptor (beta chain) was sequenced within a study of blood T cell repertoires in COVID-19 (dated by TCRdb to between 2020 and 2021). In terms of the full investigation: Collaborator samples came from the United States, Italy and Spain and covered acute and convalescent phases of COVID-19. The prospective study material was composed of cDNA or gDNA derived from T cells, B-cell-depleted T cells, or PBMCs. The dataset comprised deeply sampled blood TCRbeta repertoires from subjects exposed to, actively infected with, or recovered from COVID-19. The repertoires were made available in a free public database intended to serve as a resource for research on the immune response to SARS-CoV-2. Samples were obtained from the ongoing ImmuneRACE study (first 160 participants) and from over a thousand subjects provided by 6 global collaborators. Sample metadata almost always included a de-identified subject ID, COVID-19 status, age in years and sex. Where available, HLA class I and class II types were obtained from metadata supplied by the sample provider rather than from assay-based typing.

TCRbeta CDR3 regions were amplified from genomic DNA by means of the immunoSEQ Assay, a bias-controlled multiplex PCR. As for the authors' bioinformatics: The number of nucleated cells in each sample was estimated by amplification of reference gene primers within the assay. To quantify the absolute abundance of each unique TCRbeta CDR3 rearrangement, sequence reads were collapsed and filtered. Productive Simpson clonality was computed per sample as the square root of Simpson's diversity index over productive rearrangements. In TCRdb, the immuneACCESS table is reduced to in-frame sequences with V and J assigned. These tables do not hold every clone; where another copy was compared, an unresolved V gene accounts for under half, and the others remain unexplained. D and trimming come from the DNA, and the V and J calls and clone size come from that table. Recorded for this sample are around 23,000 clones; roughly 74% of them occurred a single time. The ten largest clones capture over 6.5% of the sample.

Summary of the overall study and its limitations: How much clinical and demographic metadata was included differed by source and by participant, and the metadata was provided uncurated.

At one collaborating source in Seattle, patients were enrolled during active infection and were followed longitudinally through the course of disease. The collaborating institutions used their own protocols to collect whole blood in K2EDTA tubes. For TCRbeta analysis, collaborators shipped samples as frozen whole blood, isolated PBMCs, or DNA extracted from either of those sample types. This clone has a handful of counts. Its antigen remains undetermined. Base qualities are not provided; no much larger clone lies one nucleotide away. For this chain, trimming is 5 bases at the V end and 6 bases at the J end, and the number of junction bases without a gene match is 4. The CDR3 runs 13 residues from the cysteine to the phenylalanine. Only the CDR3 DNA stays, 39 bases, in frame from base 1. CDR1 and CDR2 (SGHTA, FQGNSA) derive from the germline V gene.

Here the chain combines TRBV7-2 and TRBJ1-1, and 9 junction bases match TRBD1. The source material was peripheral blood. The sequence came from a man aged 50 or older with COVID-19, enrolled during active disease. Read as DNA, the sequence is TGTGCCAGCAGCCAACAGGGGGCGTCTGAAGCTTTCTTT. This yields the protein CASSQQGASEAFF.